The source of this TCR beta chain is a study of CD8 T cells in ankylosing spondylitis. TCRdb ran MiXCR on the 5' RACE reads and lists one entry per CDR3 protein. The sample has some 220,000 distinct CDR3 sequences; approximately 7.4% are singletons. V lost 3 bases and J lost 5, with 10 bases in between. The germline gives CDR1 SGHAT, CDR2 FQNNGV. CDR3 length equals 13 residues. Study results and limitations: A TCR beta motif made of fewer than ten highly homologous variants seemed typical of ankylosing spondylitis blood. Matched ankylosing spondylitis synovial fluid reportedly showed significant enrichment of disease-linked clones.

Ten or more counts support this clonotype. Its antigen is currently unknown. The source of this sequence is a male donor with ankylosing spondylitis. Sequencing used blood, either unsorted or a sorted T cell fraction (not recorded which). The V call is TRBV11-2, the J call TRBJ1-1; D call uncertain. The CDR3 protein is CASSLTARTEAFF. The CDR3 DNA follows: TGTGCCAGCAGCTTGACGGCAAGAACTGAAGCTTTCTTT.